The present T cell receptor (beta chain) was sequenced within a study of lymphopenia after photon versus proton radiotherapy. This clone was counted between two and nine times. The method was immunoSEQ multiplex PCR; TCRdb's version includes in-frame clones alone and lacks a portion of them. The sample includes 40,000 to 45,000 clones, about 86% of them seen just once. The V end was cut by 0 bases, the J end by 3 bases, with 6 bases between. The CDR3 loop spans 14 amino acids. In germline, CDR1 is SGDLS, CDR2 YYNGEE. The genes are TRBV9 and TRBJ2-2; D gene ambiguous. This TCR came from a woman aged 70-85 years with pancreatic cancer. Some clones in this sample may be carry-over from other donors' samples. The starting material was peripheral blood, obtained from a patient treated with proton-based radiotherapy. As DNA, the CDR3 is TGTGCCAGCAGCGTAGGGTTCTACACCGGGGAGCTGTTTTTT. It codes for CASSVGFYTGELFF.